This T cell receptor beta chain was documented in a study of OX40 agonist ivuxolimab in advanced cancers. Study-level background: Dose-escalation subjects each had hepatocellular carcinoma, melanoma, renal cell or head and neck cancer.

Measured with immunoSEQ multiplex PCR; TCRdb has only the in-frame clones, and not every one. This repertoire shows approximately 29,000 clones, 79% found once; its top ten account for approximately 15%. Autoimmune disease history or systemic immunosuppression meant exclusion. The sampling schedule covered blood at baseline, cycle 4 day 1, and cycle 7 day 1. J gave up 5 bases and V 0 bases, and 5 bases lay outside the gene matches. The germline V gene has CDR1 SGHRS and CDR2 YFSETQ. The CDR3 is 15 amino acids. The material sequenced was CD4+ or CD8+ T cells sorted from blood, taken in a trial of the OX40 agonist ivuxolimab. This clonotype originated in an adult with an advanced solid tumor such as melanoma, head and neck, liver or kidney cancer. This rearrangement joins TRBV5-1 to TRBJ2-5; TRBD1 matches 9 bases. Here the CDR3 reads CASSLGTGGAETQYF. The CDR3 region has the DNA TGCGCCAGCAGCTTGGGAACAGGGGGCGCCGAGACCCAGTACTTC.